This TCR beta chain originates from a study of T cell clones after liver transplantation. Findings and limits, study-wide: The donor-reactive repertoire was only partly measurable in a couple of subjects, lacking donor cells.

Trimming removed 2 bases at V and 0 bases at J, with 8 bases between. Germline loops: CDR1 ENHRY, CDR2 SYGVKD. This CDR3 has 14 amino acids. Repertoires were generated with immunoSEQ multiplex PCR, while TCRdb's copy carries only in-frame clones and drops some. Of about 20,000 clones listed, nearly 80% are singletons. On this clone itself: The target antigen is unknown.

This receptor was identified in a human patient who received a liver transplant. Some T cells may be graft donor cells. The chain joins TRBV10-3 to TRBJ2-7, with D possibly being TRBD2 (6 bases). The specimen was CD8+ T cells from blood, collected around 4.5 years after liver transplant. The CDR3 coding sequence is TGTGCCATCAGTGAGGGGGGGTTCTCCTACGAGCAGTACTTC. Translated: CAISEGGFSYEQYF.